This T cell receptor (beta chain) stems from a study of response to subunit inactivated influenza vaccine. TCRdb ran MiXCR on the RT-PCR reads and lists one entry per CDR3 protein. The sample has fewer than 400,000 distinct CDR3 sequences, 20% to 25% seen once. With respect to this clonotype: The antigen is unknown.

Whole-study results and caveats: T cells newly recruited by each seasonal influenza vaccination are few, the authors suggested.

This CDR3 comprises 14 residues. Germline V gene sequence: CDR1 SQVTM, CDR2 ANQGSEA. V shed 4 bases and J shed 2 bases, with 13 bases lying between them. The source of this sequence is a man in his fifties or sixties who received an inactivated influenza vaccine. The chain recombines TRBV29-1 with TRBJ2-3, with a tentative D call TRBD2 (5 bases). Sample: PBMCs from blood, taken less than 22 months after vaccination. The CDR3 nucleotides read TGCAGCGTTGTCAGAGGGTCTTACACAGATACGCAGTATTTT. Translating it yields CSVVRGSYTDTQYF.